The entry below gives a single T cell receptor (beta chain) sequence along with its context. Its specificity is unknown. Germline V lookup: CDR1 MDHEN, CDR2 SYDVKM. V gave up 5 bases and J gave up 0 bases, with 14 bases separating them. The CDR3 sequence is 15 residues long. TCRdb fed the 5' RACE reads into MiXCR, producing one record per CDR3 protein. The profile shows about 510,000 distinct CDR3 sequences, about 5.2% of them singletons. The source of the sample is a study of CD8 T cells in ankylosing spondylitis. General study points: It appeared that ankylosing spondylitis blood was characterized by a TCR beta motif of roughly 8 highly homologous variants.

This clonotype was sampled from a male donor with ankylosing spondylitis. The V call is TRBV28, the J call TRBJ2-7; D may correspond to TRBD1 or TRBD2 (5 bases each). Sample: blood, either unsorted or a sorted T cell fraction (not recorded which). CDR3 amino acids: CASSAYWGSSYEQYF. The DNA of the CDR3 is TGTGCCAGCAGTGCCTACTGGGGGAGCTCCTACGAGCAGTACTTC.